Below, 10 T cell receptor beta chains from the same sample are listed, as sequenced in a study of PD-L1 blockade in urothelial cancer. Clones were read by immunoSEQ multiplex PCR, and TCRdb kept only the in-frame ones, dropping some. The sample records about 120,000 clones, about 89% being singletons. Time point indicated: peripheral blood 6 weeks after treatment start. Specimen: PBMCs, collected around atezolizumab (anti-PD-L1) treatment. The source is a man aged 55 to 70 with urothelial cancer.

This clone was observed a few times. V gene TRBV25-1 combines with J gene TRBJ2-2; 7 nucleotides line up with TRBD1. The CDR3 spans 15 residues. The V segment lost 6 bases and the J segment 5 bases; nucleotides outside the gene matches: 9. The V gene's germline CDR1 is MGHDK and CDR2 SYGVNS. The CDR3 reads CASSEQGPGTGELFF. In nucleotides, the CDR3 is TGTGCCAGCAGCGAACAGGGGCCGGGAACCGGGGAGCTGTTTTTT.

The J gene is TRBJ1-1, the V gene TRBV19; D is unclear. V lost 4 bases, J lost 0 bases, and 6 bases lay in between. CDR1 and CDR2 (germline): LNHDA, SQIVND (reference sequence). The CDR3 spans 13 residues. CDR3 DNA: TGTGCCAGTAGTACTCAGTTGAACACTGAAGCTTTCTTT. It translates to CASSTQLNTEAFF.

This clone showed up just once. The chain has TRBV12-5 and TRBJ2-2; D may be TRBD2 (6 bases). The germline gives CDR1 LGHNT, CDR2 FRNRAP. This CDR3 contains 15 residues. Trimming left V 4 bases short and J 7 bases short, with 16 bases between. The CDR3 region has the DNA TGTGCTAGTGGTTACCTGGGACTGCCGGGCGGGGAGCTGTTTTTT. Translation: CASGYLGLPGGELFF.

This chain connects TRBV15 to TRBJ2-1; a weak D match, TRBD2 (7 bases). The CDR3 contains 16 residues. Trimming took 0 bases from V and 2 from J, leaving 11 bases between them. Germline CDR1 and CDR2: LNHNV and YYDKDF (reference sequence). CDR3 sequence (DNA): TGTGCCACCAGCAGAGAGGCGGGGGCGACCTACAATGAGCAGTTCTTC. As protein: CATSREAGATYNEQFF.

V is TRBV18 and J is TRBJ2-1, with D unresolved. The CDR3 consists of 15 residues. Germline V gives CDR1 KGHSH, CDR2 LQKENI. V lost 0 bases and J lost 9, with 15 bases in between. CDR3 residues: CASSPPEGFRSEQFF. The CDR3 bases are TGTGCCAGCTCACCACCGGAAGGTTTTAGGAGTGAGCAGTTCTTC.

The J gene is TRBJ2-3, the V gene TRBV29-1; the match to TRBD2 covers 11 bases. J was trimmed by 4 bases and V by 1 base; bases with no gene match: 13. The CDR3 loop spans 18 amino acids. Germline V CDR1 and CDR2: SQVTM, ANQGSEA. The CDR3 here is CSVEGIPTSGNMADTQYF. As DNA, the CDR3 is TGCAGCGTTGAAGGAATCCCGACTAGCGGGAACATGGCAGATACGCAGTATTTT.

The chain uses TRBV5-5 and TRBJ2-7; possibly TRBD1 for D (6 bases). The V gene lost 5 bases and the J gene lost 8 bases, with 14 bases spanning the gap. The CDR3 covers 12 residues. Per the germline V gene, CDR1 is SGHKS and CDR2 is YYEKEE (reference sequence). In DNA, the CDR3 is TGTGCCAGCAGTTCCAGGGGAACTAAGCAGTACTTC. The encoded protein is CASSSRGTKQYF.

This chain joins TRBV12-5 and TRBJ2-1; 9 bases align to TRBD2. The CDR3 is 15 amino acids. Germline CDR1 LGHNT, CDR2 FRNRAP. Losses at the gene ends were 6 bases for V and 4 bases for J; bases not matched to a gene: 7. The CDR3 region is CASGLQRGAYNEQFF. The DNA for the CDR3 is TGTGCTAGTGGCCTTCAGCGGGGGGCTTACAATGAGCAGTTCTTC.

The rearrangement links TRBV5-4 to TRBJ1-2, with 9 bases aligning to TRBD1. The junction had 2 bases not matched to a gene; V was cut back by 0 bases and J by 5 bases. Germline V lookup: CDR1 SGHNT, CDR2 YYREEE (reference sequence). There are 14 residues in the CDR3. In DNA form, the CDR3 reads TGTGCCAGCAGCTTGGACAGGGGGCCGTATGGCTACACCTTC. It specifies CASSLDRGPYGYTF. The whole variable domain, filled in from reference TRBV5-4 and TRBJ1-2, reads ETGVTQSPTHLIKTRGQQVTLRCSSQSGHNTVSWYQQALGQGPQFIFQYYREEENGRGNFPPRFSGLQFPNYSSELNVNALELDDSALYLCASSLDRGPYGYTFGSGTRLTVV.

This chain joins TRBV15 and TRBJ1-3, with 11 bases identical to TRBD1. V gave up 3 bases and J gave up 4 bases; unmatched junction bases: 2. The germline CDR1 and CDR2 sequences are LNHNV and YYDKDF (reference sequence). CDR3 length: 15 amino acids. The CDR3 DNA follows: TGTGCCACCAGCAGGGACAGGGGGCAAGGAAACACCATATATTTT. This codes for CATSRDRGQGNTIYF.